This T cell receptor (beta chain) was sequenced for a study of blood T cell repertoires in COVID-19 (dated by TCRdb to about 2020). Some background on the complete study: Samples from collaborators originated in the United States, Italy and Spain and spanned both the acute and convalescent phases of COVID-19. The prospective study material was composed of cDNA or gDNA derived from T cells, B-cell-depleted T cells, or PBMCs. The dataset comprised deeply sampled blood TCRbeta repertoires from subjects exposed to, actively infected with, or recovered from COVID-19. The repertoires were made available in a free public database intended to serve as a resource for research on the immune response to SARS-CoV-2. The samples were drawn from the first 160 participants of the ongoing ImmuneRACE study and from 950 to 1,500 subjects provided by 6 global collaborators. Sample metadata almost always included a de-identified subject ID, COVID-19 status, age in years and sex. Where available, HLA class I and class II types were obtained from metadata supplied by the sample provider rather than from assay-based typing.

CDR1 and CDR2, per the germline V gene (reference sequence), are SEHNR and FQNEAQ. The CDR3 contains 16 residues, cysteine and phenylalanine counted. The kept DNA is CDR3 alone, 48 bases in frame from the first base. Trimming takes 3 bases from V and 4 bases from J, and the germline ends sit 13 bases apart. Results the study describes overall, beyond this receptor: How much clinical and demographic metadata was included differed by source and by participant, and the metadata was provided uncurated.

With regard to this clone: Its cognate antigen has yet to be identified. Base qualities were left out, and no much larger clone turns up one base away.

In the prospective study, participants were about 18 to 95 years old, resided in about two dozen geographic areas of the United States, and were enrolled through a virtual design. Cohort assignment in the prospective study relied on participant-reported clinical history from a screening survey and a study questionnaire. Recovered participants in ImmuneRACE Cohort 3 were defined by two consecutive negative NP/OP PCR tests, clearance by a healthcare professional, or resolution of symptoms. Each participant in the prospective study had whole blood, serum and a nasopharyngeal or oropharyngeal swab collected by mobile phlebotomists. Additional blood draws and questionnaires over an approximately two-month period could optionally be provided by prospective study participants. Prospective study blood samples were shipped either frozen or at room temperature before DNA extraction. The immunoSEQ Assay, a bias-controlled multiplex PCR, was used to amplify TCRbeta CDR3 regions from genomic DNA. Processing in the source paper ran as follows. Within the assay, amplification of reference gene primers was used to estimate how many nucleated cells each sample contained. To quantify the absolute abundance of each unique TCRbeta CDR3 rearrangement, sequence reads were collapsed and filtered. For each sample, productive Simpson clonality was calculated by taking the square root of Simpson's diversity index across productive rearrangements. The immuneACCESS repertoire file appears here via TCRdb, limited to in-frame rearrangements. These files lack a portion of the clones; in checked studies, under half of the deficit traces to unresolved V genes, and the cause of the others is not known. Clone size and the V and J calls come from that table; the DNA yielded D and trimming. The sample includes about 260,000 clones, with about 83% observed a single time. The ten largest clones capture about 2.1% of the sample.

The TCR comes from a woman aged 50 to 60 who had recovered from COVID-19. This sequence uses TRBV7-9 and TRBJ1-6; a confident D gene designation cannot be given. Material for sequencing was PBMCs or T cells enriched from blood (not recorded which). In nucleotides, the sequence is TGTGCCAGCAGCTTCGGGAGAGAGATATATAATTCACCCCTCCACTTT. This codes for CASSFGREIYNSPLHF.